A selection of T cell receptor beta chains follows, all from one sample in a study of cytomegalovirus exposure and HLA in healthy donors. Only in-frame clones appear in the TCRdb table, and some are missing; sequencing was by immunoSEQ multiplex PCR. The table includes 120,000 to 150,000 clones, roughly 80% detected once. The sequenced material came from PBMCs. All receptors come from a female donor in good health and CMV-seronegative. Each CDR3 is given with its conserved first and last residue. Rows may omit the clone size; those that give it use once, few, many or a size class.

J: TRBJ1-5; V: TRBV10-3; size: -; length: 12; CDR3: CAISTGNQPQHF
J: TRBJ1-3; V: TRBV27; size: -; length: 14; CDR3: CASSPGGSGNTIYF
J: TRBJ2-1; V: TRBV5-4; size: once; length: 16; CDR3: CASSQGGTSGYNEQFF
J: TRBJ1-5; V: TRBV6-6; size: -; length: 15; CDR3: CASSAENYSNQPQHF
J: TRBJ2-5; V: TRBV25-1; size: -; length: 14; CDR3: CASSESLGQETQYF
J: TRBJ2-3; V: TRBV6-5; size: few; length: 14; CDR3: CASKLGTGTDTQYF
J: TRBJ2-1; V: TRBV29-1; size: -; length: 16; CDR3: CSVGVTGTAHHNEQFF
J: TRBJ1-1; V: TRBV19; size: -; length: 16; CDR3: CASSIAGGAGYTEAFF
J: TRBJ2-6; V: TRBV5-1; size: -; length: 15; CDR3: CASSPNVAGANVLTF
J: TRBJ1-1; V: TRBV10-2; size: -; length: 12; CDR3: CASKWQNTEAFF
J: TRBJ2-7; V: TRBV28; size: -; length: 13; CDR3: CASSLTSGYEQYF
J: TRBJ2-5; V: TRBV7-9; size: -; length: 15; CDR3: CASSFHLDKKETQYF
J: TRBJ2-5; V: TRBV18; size: -; length: 13; CDR3: CASSLTGAETQYF
J: TRBJ1-4; V: TRBV9; size: -; length: 17; CDR3: CASSVGRLWAENEKLFF
J: TRBJ2-7; V: TRBV7-9; size: few; length: 12; CDR3: CASSLAVNEQYF
J: TRBJ2-7; V: TRBV27; size: -; length: 16; CDR3: CASSFLAGEVEVEQYF
J: TRBJ2-1; V: TRBV9; size: -; length: 13; CDR3: CASSVVPGGEQFF
J: TRBJ2-3; V: TRBV27; size: few; length: 15; CDR3: CASSTTSGRPDTQYF
J: TRBJ1-4; V: TRBV28; size: -; length: 13; CDR3: CASSTHPGLQLFF
J: TRBJ2-7; V: TRBV2; size: -; length: 12; CDR3: CASTGQIYEQYF
J: TRBJ1-1; V: TRBV28; size: -; length: 13; CDR3: CAISSAMNTEAFF
J: TRBJ2-1; V: TRBV7-8; size: -; length: 16; CDR3: CASTYLAGGPYNEQFF
J: TRBJ2-5; V: TRBV7-7; size: -; length: 16; CDR3: CASSSGLAGVKETQYF
J: TRBJ2-2; V: TRBV19; size: -; length: 16; CDR3: CASQEVTMAGTGELFF
J: TRBJ2-7; V: TRBV27; size: -; length: 14; CDR3: CASSLRQGAYEQYF
J: TRBJ2-3; V: TRBV5-4; size: few; length: 15; CDR3: CASSLGGDSSDTQYF
J: TRBJ2-3; V: TRBV7-9; size: -; length: 18; CDR3: CASSSSSGRVSGTDTQYF
J: TRBJ2-1; V: TRBV5-8; size: -; length: 15; CDR3: CASSLGLAGYNEQFF
J: TRBJ2-3; V: TRBV4-1; size: -; length: 15; CDR3: CASSQDPRSTDTQYF
J: TRBJ1-5; V: TRBV28; size: -; length: 13; CDR3: CASRRTGEQPQHF
J: TRBJ2-1; V: TRBV7-2; size: few; length: 12; CDR3: CASSELGYEQFF
J: TRBJ2-7; V: TRBV15; size: -; length: 17; CDR3: CATSRGIAGGPSYEQYF
J: TRBJ1-2; V: TRBV9; size: once; length: 18; CDR3: CASSVVSEPGQGDYGYTF
J: TRBJ2-5; V: TRBV14; size: -; length: 16; CDR3: CASSLWTSGTWETQYF
J: TRBJ2-3; V: TRBV2; size: -; length: 15; CDR3: CASRTTSGDTDTQYF
J: TRBJ2-7; V: TRBV5-1; size: few; length: 16; CDR3: CASSPPGLAGVGEQYF
J: TRBJ2-3; V: TRBV29-1; size: -; length: 17; CDR3: CSVGGNIAGLGTDTQYF
J: TRBJ1-4; V: TRBV18; size: once; length: 16; CDR3: CASSPPSNKGAEKLFF
J: TRBJ2-5; V: TRBV7-6; size: -; length: 15; CDR3: CASSPGQGDQETQYF
J: TRBJ2-1; V: TRBV5-4; size: -; length: 15; CDR3: CASSLAVRGGNEQFF
J: TRBJ1-1; V: TRBV5-6; size: -; length: 16; CDR3: CASSPTGRGLFTEAFF
J: TRBJ2-2; V: TRBV5-1; size: few; length: 15; CDR3: CASRPGTSSTGELFF
J: TRBJ2-1; V: TRBV7-3; size: -; length: 16; CDR3: CASSLFSTSSYNEQFF
J: TRBJ2-7; V: TRBV25-1; size: -; length: 14; CDR3: CASSGTSGAYEQYF